The clone carrying this TCR beta chain was picked up one time. The data belong to a study of blood T cell repertoires in COVID-19. Study-wide context: The United States, Italy and Spain supplied acute and convalescent COVID-19 samples. From T cells, B-cell-depleted T cells, or PBMCs came the material, which was cDNA or gDNA.

In the original workflow: The assay estimated nucleated cells by amplifying reference gene primers. The protocol was immunoSEQ multiplex PCR, while the TCRdb copy is restricted to in-frame clones and leaves out a portion. V and J calls and clone size are those listed in that table; D and trimming were worked out from the DNA. Altogether around 340,000 clones are present, 70% to 90% being singletons, with the ten largest covering about 7%. Followed over time, Seattle patients had been enrolled while infection was active. Material: peripheral blood. The TCR was taken from a woman in her sixties with COVID-19, enrolled during active disease.

The CDR3 coding sequence is TGTGCCAGCAGGGGGGACGGGACTAGTCTCAATGAGCAGTTCTTC. It encodes CASRGDGTSLNEQFF. The chain carries TRBV6-5 and TRBJ2-1; 8 nucleotides match TRBD2. Germline trimming cut 6 bases from V and 6 bases from J; bases unmatched to any gene: 10. Germline values: CDR1 MNHEY, CDR2 SVGAGI. The CDR3 runs 15 residues.